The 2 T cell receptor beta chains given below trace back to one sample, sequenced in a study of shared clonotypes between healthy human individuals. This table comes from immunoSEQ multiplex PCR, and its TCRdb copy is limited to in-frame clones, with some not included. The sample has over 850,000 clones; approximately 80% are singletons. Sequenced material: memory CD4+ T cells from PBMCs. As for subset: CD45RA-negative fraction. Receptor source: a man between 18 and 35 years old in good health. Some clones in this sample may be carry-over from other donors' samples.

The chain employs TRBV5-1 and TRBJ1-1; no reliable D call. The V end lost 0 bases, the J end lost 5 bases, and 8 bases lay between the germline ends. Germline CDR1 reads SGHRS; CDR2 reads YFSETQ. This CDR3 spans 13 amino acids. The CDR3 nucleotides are TGCGCCAGCAGCTTGGGCTGGGCAACTGAAGCTTTCTTT. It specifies CASSLGWATEAFF.

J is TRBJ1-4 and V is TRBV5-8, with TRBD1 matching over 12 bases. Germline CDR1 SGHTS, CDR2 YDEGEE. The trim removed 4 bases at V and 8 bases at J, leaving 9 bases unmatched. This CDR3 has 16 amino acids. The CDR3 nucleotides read TGTGCCAGCAGCGAGGGACAGGGGGCGTTCTGGGAAAAACTGTTTTTT. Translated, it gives CASSEGQGAFWEKLFF.